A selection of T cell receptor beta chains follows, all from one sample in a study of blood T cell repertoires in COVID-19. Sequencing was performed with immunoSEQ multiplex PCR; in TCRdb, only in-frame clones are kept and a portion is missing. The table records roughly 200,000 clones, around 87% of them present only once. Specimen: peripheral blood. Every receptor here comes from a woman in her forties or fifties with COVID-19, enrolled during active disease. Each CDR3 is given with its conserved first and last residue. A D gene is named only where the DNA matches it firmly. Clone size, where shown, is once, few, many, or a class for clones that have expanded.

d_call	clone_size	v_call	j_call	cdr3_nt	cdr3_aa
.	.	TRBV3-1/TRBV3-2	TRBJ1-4	TGTGCCAGCAGCCTGGGCAGGGCAACTAATGAAAAACTGTTTTTT	CASSLGRATNEKLFF
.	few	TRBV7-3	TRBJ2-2	TGTGCCAGCAACAGGGATGGCACCGGGGAGCTGTTTTTT	CASNRDGTGELFF
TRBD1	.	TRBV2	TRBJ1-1	TGTGCCAGCAGTGCGACAGGGGGCGACGTGATAACTGAAGCTTTCTTT	CASSATGGDVITEAFF
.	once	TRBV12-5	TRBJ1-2	TGTGCTAGTGGCTCCGGGGGGGCGCGAGGCTACACCTTC	CASGSGGARGYTF
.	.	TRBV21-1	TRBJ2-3	TGTGCCAGCAGCAAGGTTACTAGCGGGGGATCCGAGGATACGCAGTATTTT	CASSKVTSGGSEDTQYF
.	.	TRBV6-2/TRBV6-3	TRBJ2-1	TGTGCCAGCAGTTACTCGGGAGAGAATGAGCAGTTCTTC	CASSYSGENEQFF
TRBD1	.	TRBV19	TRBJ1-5	TGTGCCAGTAGTCTGGGGACAGCTTATCAGCCCCAGCATTTT	CASSLGTAYQPQHF
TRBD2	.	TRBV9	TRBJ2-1	TGTGCCAGCAGCCGGCGTATGGCGGGGGGGCCACATGAGCAGTTCTTC	CASSRRMAGGPHEQFF
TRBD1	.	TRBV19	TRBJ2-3	TGTGCCAGTAGGACGACAGGGAATCGGGATACGCAGTATTTT	CASRTTGNRDTQYF
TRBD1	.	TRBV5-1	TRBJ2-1	TGCGCCAGCAGCTTGCGCGCCACAGGGGGTATGAATGAGCAGTTCTTC	CASSLRATGGMNEQFF
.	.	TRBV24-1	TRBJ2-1	TGTGCCACGAGCCGTCGAGGGGGGGGCGTCGGCAATGAGCAGTTCTTC	CATSRRGGGVGNEQFF
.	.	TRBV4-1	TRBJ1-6	TGCGCCAGCAGCCAAGTAGCCAGTGGGAATTCACCCCTCCACTTT	CASSQVASGNSPLHF
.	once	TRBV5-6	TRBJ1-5	TGTGCCAGCAGCTTGGGGGCCGGTCGAAATCAGCCCCAGCATTTT	CASSLGAGRNQPQHF
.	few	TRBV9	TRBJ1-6	TGTGCCAGCAGCGTCGACAGCCCCGGGAATTCACCCCTCCACTTT	CASSVDSPGNSPLHF
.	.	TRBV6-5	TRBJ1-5	TGTGCCAGCAGTTCAGGCCTCAGGGTGACGGATCAGCCCCAGCATTTT	CASSSGLRVTDQPQHF
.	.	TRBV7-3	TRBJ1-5	TGTGCCAGCAGCTTCTCGCCCCCAGGCCGGCCCCAGCATTTT	CASSFSPPGRPQHF
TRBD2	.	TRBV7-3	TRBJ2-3	TGTGCCAGCAGCCTTAGCGGGGGGGCCGCAGATACGCAGTATTTT	CASSLSGGAADTQYF
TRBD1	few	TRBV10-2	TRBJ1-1	TGCGCCAGCAGTCGGGGACAGGGTTGGTTCCCCCAGAACACTGAAGCTTTCTTT	CASSRGQGWFPQNTEAFF
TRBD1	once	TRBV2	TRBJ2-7	TGTGCCAGCGGGCGGGACAGGGCTTCCTACGAGCAGTACTTC	CASGRDRASYEQYF
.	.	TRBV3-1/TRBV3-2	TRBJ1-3	TGTGCCAGCAGCCAAGGACCCACAGGGACGGGAAACACCATATATTTT	CASSQGPTGTGNTIYF
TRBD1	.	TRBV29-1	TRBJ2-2	TGCAGCGTTAATCACAGGGGGCACACCGGGGAGCTGTTTTTT	CSVNHRGHTGELFF
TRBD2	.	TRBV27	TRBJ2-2	TGTGCCAGCAGTGTCGGGGGACTAGCCTTCACCGGGGAGCTGTTTTTT	CASSVGGLAFTGELFF
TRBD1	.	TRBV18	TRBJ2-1	TGTGCCAGCTCACCTCTGACAGGGATGAACAATGAGCAGTTCTTC	CASSPLTGMNNEQFF
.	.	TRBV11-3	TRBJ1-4	TGTGCCAGCAGCTTAGGGAGACAGCCCAATGAAAAACTGTTTTTT	CASSLGRQPNEKLFF
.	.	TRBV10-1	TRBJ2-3	TGCGCCAGCAGTGTTGGTACCCTGGCCCCCACAGATACGCAGTATTTT	CASSVGTLAPTDTQYF
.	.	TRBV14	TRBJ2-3	TGTGCCAGCAGCCAAGGAGACTTTCCGGGAAATACGCAGTATTTT	CASSQGDFPGNTQYF
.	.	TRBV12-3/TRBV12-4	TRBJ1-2	TGTGCCAGCAGTTCTACAGGGAGCGGCTACACCTTC	CASSSTGSGYTF
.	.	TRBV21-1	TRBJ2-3	TGTGCCAGCAGCAAAGGTGTAGGCGGGGGGGAGTATACGCAGTATTTT	CASSKGVGGGEYTQYF
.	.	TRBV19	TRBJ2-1	TGTGCCAGTAGTATAGTGGCAGTCGGGGTGAGGAATGAGCAGTTCTTC	CASSIVAVGVRNEQFF
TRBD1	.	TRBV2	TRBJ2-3	TGTGCCAGCAGTTTACAGGGGCCAGATACGCAGTATTTT	CASSLQGPDTQYF
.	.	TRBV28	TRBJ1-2	TGTGCCAGCAGTTTGGGAGGGGCCAGCTATGGCTACACCTTC	CASSLGGASYGYTF
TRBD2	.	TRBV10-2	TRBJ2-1	TGCGCCAGCAGTGAGTCGATACTAGCGGGGGCCTCCTACAATGAGCAGTTCTTC	CASSESILAGASYNEQFF
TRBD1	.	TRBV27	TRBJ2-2	TGTGCCAGCATCGCCGGGACAGGGAACACCGGGGAGCTGTTTTTT	CASIAGTGNTGELFF
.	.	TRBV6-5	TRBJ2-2	TGTGCCAGCAGTCGGGACTTCAACACCGGGGAGCTGTTTTTT	CASSRDFNTGELFF
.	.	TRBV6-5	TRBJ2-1	TGTGCCAGCACCTTCCGGAGGAGCTCCTACAATGAGCAGTTCTTC	CASTFRRSSYNEQFF
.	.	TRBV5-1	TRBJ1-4	TGCGCCAGCAGCGGAGGACGCATAGGTAATGAAAAACTGTTTTTT	CASSGGRIGNEKLFF
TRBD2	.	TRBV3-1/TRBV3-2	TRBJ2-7	TGTGCCAGCAGCCAAGCTCTCGGACTAGCGAGTACCTACGAGCAGTACTTC	CASSQALGLASTYEQYF
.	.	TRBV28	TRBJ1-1	TGTGCCAGCAGTTTTCAGGCTTACACTGAAGCTTTCTTT	CASSFQAYTEAFF
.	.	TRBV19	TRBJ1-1	TGTGCCAGTAGTACTCGGGGAGGGGGAATGAACACTGAAGCTTTCTTT	CASSTRGGGMNTEAFF
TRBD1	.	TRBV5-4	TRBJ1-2	TGTGCCAGCAGCCGTGACAGGGCAGGTTATGGCTACACCTTC	CASSRDRAGYGYTF
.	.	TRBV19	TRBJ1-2	TGTGCCAGTAGTTCGGGAGGCTATGGCTACACCTTC	CASSSGGYGYTF